This TCR beta chain is from a study of cytomegalovirus exposure and HLA in healthy donors. This clone was picked up a small number of times. Its target is not known. This PCR relied on a set of 60 Vbeta primers and 13 Jbeta primers. Original processing methods: Later work found about 80 million unique TCR beta chains, with 10 million to 14 million shared. TCRdb keeps only in-frame clones here, not all; method: immunoSEQ multiplex PCR. Clone size and the V and J calls come from that table; the DNA yielded D and trimming. Here the sample spans roughly 100,000 clones, approximately 85% being singletons. Regarding the study as a whole: Sequencing probably produced one cluster of sequence variants that were highly shared. Follow-up analysis seemed to connect common viral pathogens with several of the most significant clusters identified. A later analysis, which compared TCR beta chains of equal frequency, found the HLA-associated ones more clonally expanded.

CDR1 SGHRS and CDR2 YFSETQ come from the germline V gene. Between the trimmed V and J ends, which lost 1 base and 3 bases, there was a span of 10 bases. This CDR3 is 14 amino acids long. V is TRBV5-1 and J is TRBJ1-1; unclear D gene. The source material was PBMCs. The sequence was collected from a man younger than 40 in good health and CMV-seropositive. The CDR3 DNA follows: TGCGCCAGCAGCTTGCAGGATTTGGACACTGAAGCTTTCTTT. It translates to CASSLQDLDTEAFF.